These 22 T cell receptor beta chains came from one sample sequenced in a study of cytomegalovirus exposure and HLA in healthy donors. PCR amplification relied on 60 Vbeta primers (plus 13 Jbeta primers). Measured with immunoSEQ multiplex PCR; TCRdb has only the in-frame clones, and not every one. The profile covers approximately 200,000 clones, with 75% to 80% appearing a single time and 1.5% to 2% taken by the ten largest. Sequencing was performed on PBMCs. The receptors shown here come from a man aged 18 to 30 in good health and CMV-seronegative.

The chain is built from TRBV12-1 and TRBJ1-1; the table's D call, TRBD1, was not checked against the DNA. TRBV12-1 is classified as a pseudogene. This CDR3 comprises 18 residues. CDR3 sequence reads: CAFLVSRQGRGKNTEAFF. DNA of the CDR3: TGTGCCTTCCTCGTGTCGCGACAGGGGAGGGGGAAGAACACTGAAGCTTTCTTT.

A single count supports this clone. The chain couples TRBV6-5 to TRBJ1-2; 7 nucleotides line up with TRBD1. The CDR3 sequence is 16 residues long. Trimming removed 3 bases from V and 0 bases from J; junction bases left unmatched: 7. Germline V gene lookup returns CDR1 MNHEY and CDR2 SVGAGI. Here the CDR3 DNA reads TGTGCCAGCAGTTATTCCGGGACAGTAACTAACTATGGCTACACCTTC. This encodes CASSYSGTVTNYGYTF.

The J gene is TRBJ2-5, the V gene TRBV5-3; 11 bases fit TRBD2. TRBV5-3 is an ORF for which the function is uncertain. This CDR3 region has 14 residues. The trim removed 10 bases at V and 2 bases at J, leaving 7 bases unmatched. CDR3 amino acids: CAGRRLAGQETQYF. The CDR3 nucleotides are TGTGCCGGACGAAGACTAGCGGGGCAAGAGACCCAGTACTTC.

The chain employs TRBV4-3 and TRBJ2-7; 8 bases agree with TRBD1. The trim removed 0 bases at V and 3 bases at J, leaving 4 bases unmatched. The CDR3 extends over 15 amino acids. CDR1 is LGHNA, CDR2 YSLEER, per germline. Here the CDR3 DNA reads TGCGCCAGCAGCCAAGATGGGACAGGTGTCTACGAGCAGTACTTC. This gives the protein CASSQDGTGVYEQYF.

The rearrangement links TRBV6-1 to TRBJ1-4; the D is unclear. Trimming removed 5 bases at V and 5 bases at J, with 15 bases between. CDR1 MNHNS and CDR2 SASEGT come from the germline V gene. The CDR3 totals 15 residues. CDR3 in amino acids: CASSTRGGSNEKLFF. The CDR3 nucleotides are TGTGCCAGCAGTACCCGAGGAGGCAGCAATGAAAAACTGTTTTTT.

The chain links TRBV15 to TRBJ2-5; D is possibly TRBD1 (6 bases). The length of the CDR3 is 13 residues. Trimming stripped 2 bases from V and 5 bases from J, with 9 bases between. Per the germline V gene, CDR1 is LNHNV and CDR2 is YYDKDF (reference sequence). In DNA, the CDR3 is TGTGCCACCAGCAGAAGGGGGTGGGAGACCCAGTACTTC. Its protein is CATSRRGWETQYF.

The chain is built from TRBV19 and TRBJ2-1, with D maybe TRBD2 (5 bases). CDR1 and CDR2 (germline): LNHDA, SQIVND (reference sequence). The germline V and J ends were trimmed by 2 bases and 10 bases, with 12 bases remaining between them. The CDR3 consists of 13 residues. Here the CDR3 reads CASSISGIGEQFF. The CDR3 nucleotides are TGTGCCAGTAGTATATCCGGGATAGGCGAGCAGTTCTTC. Filled out from reference TRBV19 and TRBJ2-1, the complete variable domain reads DGGITQSPKYLFRKEGQNVTLSCEQNLNHDAMYWYRQDPGQGLRLIYYSQIVNDFQKGDIAEGYSVSREKKESFPLTVTSAQKNPTAFYLCASSISGIGEQFFGPGTRLTVL.

This clone was seen a single time. The gene calls are TRBV7-2 and TRBJ2-1; the match to TRBD1 covers 8 bases. The CDR3 totals 16 residues. Per the germline V gene, CDR1 is SGHTA and CDR2 is FQGNSA. V lost 7 bases and J lost 8; bases outside the gene matches: 16. Here the CDR3 reads CASTPQSGQGHDEQFF. The CDR3 nucleotides are TGTGCCAGCACCCCACAGAGTGGACAGGGCCACGATGAGCAGTTCTTC.

This chain joins TRBV7-9 and TRBJ2-5; TRBD2 might be the D (5 bases). The V end was cut by 2 bases, the J end by 1 base, with 14 bases between. Germline loops: CDR1 SEHNR, CDR2 FQNEAQ (reference sequence). The CDR3 spans 16 residues. The DNA for the CDR3 is TGTGCCAGCAGCTTATGGAGGCGGCAGACCCAAGAGACCCAGTACTTC. It codes for CASSLWRRQTQETQYF.

This clone turned up a few times. CDR3 nucleotides: TGTGCCTGGAGTGTAGACAGGGTCCTTTCTGGAAACACCATATATTTT. Its translation: CAWSVDRVLSGNTIYF. The V and J genes are TRBV30 and TRBJ1-3, with 7 bases that match TRBD1. Germline lookup yields CDR1 GTSNPN and CDR2 SVGIG (reference sequence). This CDR3 has 16 residues. Trimming removed 0 bases from V and 1 base from J; junction bases left unmatched: 6.

The chain employs TRBV4-3 and TRBJ2-5; TRBD2 might be the D (5 bases). Gene TRBJ2-7 matches the end of the DNA better, so the J call may be wrong. Germline V gene data show CDR1 as LGHNA and CDR2 as YSLEER. The CDR3 is 14 amino acids. The DNA of the CDR3 is TGCGCCAGCAGCCAAGAGGGAGACGGCCGCGAGCAGTACTTC. Its protein is CASSQEGDGREQYF.

This chain connects TRBV7-9 to TRBJ2-5, with D possibly matching TRBD1 (6 bases). The tail of the sequence fits TRBJ2-7 better, so the J call may be wrong. The CDR3 is 14 amino acids. Germline lookup yields CDR1 SEHNR and CDR2 FQNEAQ (reference sequence). Here the CDR3 reads CASSGRDNSYEQYF. The CDR3 nucleotides read TGTGCCAGCAGCGGCCGGGACAACTCCTACGAGCAGTACTTC.

This clone showed up just once. The chain carries TRBV10-3 and TRBJ2-2; D perhaps matches TRBD2 (5 bases). CDR1 is ENHRY and CDR2 is SYGVKD in the germline V gene. This CDR3 is built from 16 residues. Trimming removed 0 bases at V and 6 bases at J, with 14 bases between. CDR3 in DNA: TGTGCCATCAGTGAGTCGAGGGCTATTGGGTCCGGGGAGCTGTTTTTT. Encoded protein: CAISESRAIGSGELFF.

The chain's CDR3 is CASSLTVPDSGNTIYF. CDR3 sequence (DNA): TGTGCCAGCAGTCTGACAGTCCCTGACTCTGGAAACACCATATATTTT. V and J are TRBV27 and TRBJ1-3, with D maybe TRBD1 (5 bases). The CDR3 totals 16 residues. The V end was cut by 5 bases, the J end by 0 bases, with 14 bases between. Germline-derived CDR1 and CDR2 are MNHEY and SMNVEV (reference sequence).

V is TRBV6-5 and J is TRBJ2-2, with 8 bases aligning to TRBD2. The germline CDR1 and CDR2 sequences are MNHEY and SVGAGI. This CDR3 is built from 15 residues. V shed 7 bases, J shed 4 bases, and the junction held 8 bases outside the gene matches. The CDR3 loop reads CASMKREFSTGELFF. The CDR3 nucleotides read TGTGCCAGCATGAAGCGGGAGTTTAGCACCGGGGAGCTGTTTTTT.

V gene TRBV27 combines with J gene TRBJ2-7, with 9 bases lining up with TRBD2. V shed 1 base, J shed 3 bases, and the junction held 7 bases outside the gene matches. CDR1 and CDR2 from the germline V gene are MNHEY and SMNVEV (reference sequence). The CDR3 has 16 residues. CDR3 region: CASSLLTLAGNYEQYF. Here the CDR3 DNA reads TGTGCCAGCAGTTTATTAACCCTAGCGGGGAACTACGAGCAGTACTTC.

The chain recombines TRBV7-9 with TRBJ1-1; maybe TRBD1 (5 bases). Trimming removed 3 bases at V and 1 base at J, with 12 bases between. The V gene's germline CDR1 is SEHNR and CDR2 FQNEAQ (reference sequence). CDR3 length: 15 residues. The DNA for the CDR3 is TGTGCCAGCAGCTTGGGGGGTGGGACGAACACTGAAGCTTTCTTT. Protein sequence: CASSLGGGTNTEAFF. The whole variable domain, remainder taken from reference TRBV7-9 and TRBJ1-1, is DTGVSQNPRHKITKRGQNVTFRCDPISEHNRLYWYRQTLGQGPEFLTYFQNEAQLEKSRLLSDRFSAERPKGSFSTLEIQRTEQGDSAMYLCASSLGGGTNTEAFFGQGTRLTVV.

The chain joins TRBV5-6 to TRBJ2-7; 7 bases line up with TRBD1. Looked up from germline, CDR1 is SGHDT and CDR2 is YYEEEE. J lost 2 bases, V lost 4 bases, and 3 bases had no gene match. The CDR3 runs 13 residues. CDR3 loop: CASSLDRTYEQYF. The DNA of the CDR3 is TGTGCCAGCAGCCTGGACAGGACCTACGAGCAGTACTTC.

The rearrangement joins TRBV1 to TRBJ1-6; the table names TRBD1, a call not compared with the DNA. TRBV1 is a pseudogene. The CDR3 sequence is 16 residues long. The CDR3 DNA is TGCACCAGCAGCCAAGTCGGACAGGCGTATAATTCACCCCTCCACTTT. Translation: CTSSQVGQAYNSPLHF.

The chain carries TRBV27 and TRBJ1-4; TRBD1 agrees at 9 bases. This CDR3 has 17 residues. In germline, CDR1 is MNHEY, CDR2 SMNVEV (reference sequence). V lost 3 bases to trimming and J lost 3 bases; unmatched junction nucleotides: 8. CDR3 bases: TGTGCCAGCAGTTTGGTAACAGGGGGCTTGGCTAATGAAAAACTGTTTTTT. Encoded protein: CASSLVTGGLANEKLFF.

The gene calls are TRBV11-1 and TRBJ2-3, with 8 bases lining up with TRBD2. Germline lookup yields CDR1 SGHAT and CDR2 FQDESV (reference sequence). The CDR3 sequence is 16 residues long. The junction had 6 bases not matched to a gene; V was cut back by 1 base and J by 3 bases. The CDR3 coding sequence is TGTGCCAGCAGCTTAGATGACCGCGGGGGGACAGATACGCAGTATTTT. Its protein product is CASSLDDRGGTDTQYF.

This clone was detected only a few times. CDR3 sequence: CATSRQGEKLFF. Here the CDR3 DNA reads TGTGCCACCAGCAGGCAGGGGGAAAAACTGTTTTTT. The genes are TRBV15 and TRBJ1-4; a weak D match, TRBD1 (6 bases). Germline V CDR1 and CDR2: LNHNV, YYDKDF (reference sequence). The CDR3 is 12 amino acids. Trimming removed 3 bases from V and 8 bases from J, with 7 bases in between.